This entry features one T cell receptor beta chain sequence. All patients were mismatch repair deficient, assessed by either PCR or immunohistochemistry. The TCR-sequenced patients were a few responders to pembrolizumab. This CDR3 contains 15 residues. The ends were cut back, 6 bases at V and 4 bases at J, with 15 bases in the middle. The V gene's germline CDR1 is PRHDT and CDR2 FYEKMQ (reference sequence). TCRdb's copy holds only in-frame clones and misses some; the assay was immunoSEQ multiplex PCR. The table shows around 120,000 clones, with roughly 90% occurring only once. The sample is drawn from a study of PD-1 blockade in mismatch repair-deficient tumors. Study-wide background: Patients had around 11 mismatch repair-deficient cancer types, all previously treated and progressing.

The specimen was peripheral blood, collected just under 74 weeks after starting pembrolizumab. This sequence originates from an adult with mismatch repair-deficient cancer. This chain joins TRBV13 and TRBJ2-2; possible D gene TRBD1, 6 bases. For the CDR3, the DNA is TGTGCCAGCAGGATAACAGGGTTTGGCACCGGGGAGCTGTTTTTT. Translation gives CASRITGFGTGELFF.